One TCR beta chain is described in this entry. Its antigen remains unknown. CDR1 and CDR2 (germline): GTSNPN, SVGIG (reference sequence). V lost 7 bases and J 0 bases, leaving 7 bases between the germline ends. This CDR3 is 11 amino acids long. This specimen belongs to a study of cytomegalovirus exposure and HLA in healthy donors. PCR used 60 Vbeta primers and 13 Jbeta primers. The table came from immunoSEQ multiplex PCR; TCRdb's copy has only in-frame clones and leaves some out. The data hold roughly 180,000 clones, with around four fifths observed a single time. Study conclusions and caveats: Researchers counted 164 TCR beta chains as cytomegalovirus-associated.

V gene TRBV30 combines with J gene TRBJ2-7, with TRBD2 as a possible D gene (6 bases). The clonotype was recovered from a man in his thirties or forties in good health and CMV-seronegative. The source material was PBMCs. The CDR3 protein is CASGSSYEQYF. CDR3 nucleotides: TGTGCCTCCGGGAGCTCCTACGAGCAGTACTTC.